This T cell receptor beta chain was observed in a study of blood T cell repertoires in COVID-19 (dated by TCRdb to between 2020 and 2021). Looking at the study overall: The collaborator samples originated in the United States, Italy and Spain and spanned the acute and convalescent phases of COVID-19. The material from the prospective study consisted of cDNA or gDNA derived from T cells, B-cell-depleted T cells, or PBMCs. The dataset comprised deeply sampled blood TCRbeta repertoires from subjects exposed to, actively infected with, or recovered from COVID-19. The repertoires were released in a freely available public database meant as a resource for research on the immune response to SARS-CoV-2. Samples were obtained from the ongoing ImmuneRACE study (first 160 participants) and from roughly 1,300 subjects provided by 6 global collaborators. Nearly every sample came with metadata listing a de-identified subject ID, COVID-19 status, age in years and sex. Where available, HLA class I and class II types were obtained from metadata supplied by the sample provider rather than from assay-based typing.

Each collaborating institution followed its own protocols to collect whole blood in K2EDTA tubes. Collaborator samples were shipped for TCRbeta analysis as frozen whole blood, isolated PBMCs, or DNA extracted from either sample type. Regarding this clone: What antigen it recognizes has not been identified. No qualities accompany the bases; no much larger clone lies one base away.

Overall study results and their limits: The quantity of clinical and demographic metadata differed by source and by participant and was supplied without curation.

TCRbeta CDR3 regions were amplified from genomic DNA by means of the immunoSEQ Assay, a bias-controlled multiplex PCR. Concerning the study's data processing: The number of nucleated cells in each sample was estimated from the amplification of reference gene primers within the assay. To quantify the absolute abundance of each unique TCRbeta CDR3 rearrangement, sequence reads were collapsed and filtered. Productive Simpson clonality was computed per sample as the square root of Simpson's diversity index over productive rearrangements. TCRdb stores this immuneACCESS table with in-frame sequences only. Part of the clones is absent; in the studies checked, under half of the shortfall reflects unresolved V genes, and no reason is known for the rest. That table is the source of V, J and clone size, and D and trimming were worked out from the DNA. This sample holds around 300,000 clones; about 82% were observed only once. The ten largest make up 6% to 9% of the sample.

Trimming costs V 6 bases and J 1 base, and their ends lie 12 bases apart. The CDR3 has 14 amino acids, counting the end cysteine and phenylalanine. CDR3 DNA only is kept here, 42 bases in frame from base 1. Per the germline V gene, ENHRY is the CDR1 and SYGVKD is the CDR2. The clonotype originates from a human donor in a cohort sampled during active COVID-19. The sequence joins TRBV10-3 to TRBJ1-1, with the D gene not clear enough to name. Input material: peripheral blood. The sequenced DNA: TGTGCCATCAGGGAGGTGGGAGAGAACACTGAAGCTTTCTTT. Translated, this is CAIREVGENTEAFF.